What follows describes a single TCR beta chain. Its cognate antigen is unknown. CDR3 length: 13 amino acids. The ends were cut back, 0 bases at V and 6 bases at J, with 8 bases in the middle. Germline CDR1 and CDR2: LGHNA and YSLEER. The record originates from a study of T cell repertoires in cytomegalovirus infection. Study details: Public TCR beta signatures indicated both CMV infection and matching HLA type. Study-level results: There were HLA-C-restricted CMV-specific TCR beta clonotypes dominating the ex vivo response. Accumulated public TCR beta family frequency recognized individuals carrying CMV together with the relevant HLA.

TCRdb used MiXCR to reprocess the reads, holding one entry per CDR3 protein. The sample has about 900,000 distinct CDR3 sequences, roughly 30% seen once; the top ten hold over 13%. The chain has TRBV4-3 and TRBJ1-2; D call uncertain. The sequence was collected from a human donor in good health (CMV status not recorded). Some clones in this sample may be carry-over from other donors' samples. The sequencing used cultured CD8+ T cells from PBMCs, collected from culture after CMV antigen stimulation. The CDR3 coding sequence is TGCGCCAGCAGCCAAGATACGGCAGATGGCTACACCTTC. Protein: CASSQDTADGYTF.